These T cell receptor beta chains were read from a single sample in a study of graft-versus-host responses after intestinal transplantation. Profiled with immunoSEQ multiplex PCR; TCRdb holds only in-frame clones, not every one. The repertoire consists of some 110,000 clones, with more than 75% occurring once and the leading ten covering 0.9%. Antigens of these TCRs are unknown. The starting material was unstimulated CD4+ T cells sorted from spleen or lymph node cells, obtained before intestinal transplant. The receptors were gathered from a human donor who received an intestinal transplant. Both conserved end residues are part of each CDR3. D genes are given only for firm matches. A clone size is listed for some rows: how often the clone was seen (once, few, many), or a class if it is expanded.

D	V	size	J	CDR3	DNA
TRBD1	TRBV6-1	-	TRBJ2-7	CASSEGDRGYEQYF	TGTGCCAGCAGTGAAGGGGACAGGGGCTACGAGCAGTACTTC
-	TRBV4-1	-	TRBJ2-6	CASSQEPSSGANVLTF	TGCGCCAGCAGCCAAGAACCAAGCTCTGGGGCCAACGTCCTGACTTTC
-	TRBV15	-	TRBJ1-4	CATSGSYATNEKLFF	TGTGCCACCAGCGGTTCTTATGCAACTAATGAAAAACTGTTTTTT
-	TRBV9	-	TRBJ2-1	CASSVEGRGEQFF	TGTGCCAGCAGCGTAGAGGGAAGGGGTGAGCAGTTCTTC
TRBD1	TRBV19	few	TRBJ1-2	CASSVGQGRGGYTF	TGTGCCAGTAGTGTAGGACAGGGGAGAGGTGGCTACACCTTC
TRBD2	TRBV30	-	TRBJ2-3	CAWSTPQGTSGPRDTQYF	TGTGCCTGGAGCACTCCACAAGGGACTAGCGGGCCCCGAGATACGCAGTATTTT
-	TRBV5-1	once	TRBJ1-1	CASSPEAGRDTEAFF	TGCGCCAGCAGCCCCGAGGCGGGGCGCGACACTGAAGCTTTCTTT
-	TRBV7-9	-	TRBJ1-5	CASSLRPRQSDSNQPQHF	TGTGCCAGCAGCTTACGCCCGCGACAGTCAGATAGCAATCAGCCCCAGCATTTT
TRBD1	TRBV6-1	-	TRBJ2-7	CASRLQGETTYEQYF	TGTGCCAGCAGACTGCAGGGGGAAACCACCTACGAGCAGTACTTC
TRBD1	TRBV28	few	TRBJ1-4	CASTKGQGAKLFF	TGTGCCAGCACTAAAGGACAGGGCGCAAAACTGTTTTTT
-	TRBV6-5	-	TRBJ2-7	CASSATYEQYF	TGTGCCAGCAGTGCCACCTACGAGCAGTACTTC
-	TRBV21-1	-	TRBJ2-5	CASSKRPGGVPYRETQYF	TGTGCCAGCAGCAAGAGACCGGGGGGGGTCCCCTACAGGGAGACCCAGTACTTC
-	TRBV28	-	TRBJ2-7	CASSLTAYEQYF	TGTGCCAGCAGTTTAACCGCCTACGAGCAGTACTTC
TRBD2	TRBV6-1	once	TRBJ2-1	CASSDLTSGRGNEQFF	TGTGCCAGCAGTGACCTGACTAGCGGGAGGGGAAATGAGCAGTTCTTC
-	TRBV5-3	-	TRBJ1-1	CARSLGSENTEAFF	TGTGCCAGAAGCTTGGGGTCCGAGAACACTGAAGCTTTCTTT
-	TRBV19	-	TRBJ2-2	CASSIGTRKNTGELFF	TGTGCCAGTAGTATTGGGACACGAAAGAACACCGGGGAGCTGTTTTTT
-	TRBV7-9	-	TRBJ2-7	CASSLSVEQYF	TGTGCCAGCAGCTTATCGGTCGAGCAGTACTTC
-	TRBV29-1	-	TRBJ1-1	CSVQGYNTEAFF	TGCAGCGTTCAAGGCTACAACACTGAAGCTTTCTTT
TRBD1	TRBV5-1	-	TRBJ1-1	CASSLEPRGRGLGNTEAFF	TGCGCCAGCAGCTTGGAGCCGCGGGGCAGGGGGCTTGGGAACACTGAAGCTTTCTTT
-	TRBV2	-	TRBJ2-5	CASSEGRGTETQYF	TGTGCCAGCAGTGAAGGGAGGGGGACGGAGACCCAGTACTTC
-	TRBV5-1	once	TRBJ1-1	CASARDGLGNTEAFF	TGCGCCAGCGCGAGGGACGGGTTAGGGAACACTGAAGCTTTCTTT
TRBD2	TRBV5-4	-	TRBJ2-7	CASSLFTSGKYYEQYF	TGTGCCAGCAGCTTGTTTACTAGCGGGAAATATTACGAGCAGTACTTC
-	TRBV28	-	TRBJ2-1	CASREQNNEQFF	TGTGCCAGCAGGGAACAGAACAATGAGCAGTTCTTC
-	TRBV29-1	-	TRBJ1-1	CSVVGIRGNTEAFF	TGCAGCGTTGTCGGTATTAGGGGGAACACTGAAGCTTTCTTT
TRBD2	TRBV9	-	TRBJ2-5	CASSVASGVVQETQYF	TGTGCCAGCAGCGTAGCTAGCGGGGTGGTACAAGAGACCCAGTACTTC
-	TRBV2	-	TRBJ2-3	CASRGRLNTDTQYF	TGTGCCAGCCGCGGTCGTCTGAACACAGATACGCAGTATTTT
TRBD1	TRBV10-3	-	TRBJ1-6	CATGDRDYSPLHF	TGTGCCACAGGAGACAGGGATTATTCACCCCTCCACTTT
TRBD1	TRBV2	-	TRBJ2-5	CASRSQGTVETQYF	TGTGCCAGCAGGTCCCAGGGGACAGTAGAGACCCAGTACTTC
-	TRBV5-1	-	TRBJ2-2	CASSAANTGELFF	TGCGCCAGCAGCGCCGCGAACACCGGGGAGCTGTTTTTT
-	TRBV9	-	TRBJ1-3	CASSAPSGSGNTIYF	TGTGCCAGCAGCGCCCCCTCTGGCTCTGGAAACACCATATATTTT
-	TRBV5-4	few	TRBJ2-3	CASSLELRTDTQYF	TGTGCCAGCAGCTTGGAACTTCGCACAGATACGCAGTATTTT
-	TRBV5-5	-	TRBJ2-7	CASSPRGGSYEQYF	TGTGCCAGCAGCCCCCGAGGAGGATCCTACGAGCAGTACTTC
-	TRBV5-4	-	TRBJ1-5	CASSIGDQPQHF	TGTGCCAGCAGCATAGGGGACCAGCCCCAGCATTTT
TRBD1	TRBV7-9	once	TRBJ2-4	CASSSGQWGRGAKNIQYF	TGTGCCAGCAGCTCGGGACAGTGGGGCCGTGGAGCCAAAAACATTCAGTACTTC
TRBD2	TRBV28	-	TRBJ2-1	CASIPFPGSTRLAGVRGDEQFF	TGTGCCAGCATCCCCTTCCCAGGTTCAACACGACTAGCGGGAGTACGTGGGGATGAGCAGTTCTTC
-	TRBV6-1	-	TRBJ1-5	CATRRVGDSNQPQHF	TGTGCCACCAGGAGGGTCGGAGATAGCAATCAGCCCCAGCATTTT
TRBD2	TRBV29-1	-	TRBJ2-7	CSVVVGLARVEQYF	TGCAGCGTTGTAGTGGGACTAGCACGGGTCGAGCAGTACTTC
-	TRBV6-5	-	TRBJ1-5	CASSYSNPGAGQPQHF	TGTGCCAGCAGTTACTCGAATCCAGGGGCTGGTCAGCCCCAGCATTTT
TRBD1	TRBV28	-	TRBJ2-7	CASSAGGVYEQYF	TGTGCCAGCAGTGCAGGGGGCGTGTACGAGCAGTACTTC
-	TRBV30	-	TRBJ2-5	CAWRVGGAETQYF	TGTGCCTGGAGAGTGGGGGGCGCGGAGACCCAGTACTTC
-	TRBV6-5	-	TRBJ1-2	CASRSHRNTNYGYTF	TGTGCCAGCAGGTCCCACAGGAACACTAACTATGGCTACACCTTC
-	TRBV18	-	TRBJ2-5	CASSPAEAGRETQYF	TGTGCCAGCTCACCTGCAGAGGCAGGTCGGGAGACCCAGTACTTC
-	TRBV6-6	-	TRBJ1-4	CASSYSGQGGEKLFF	TGTGCCAGCAGTTACTCGGGTCAGGGCGGTGAAAAACTGTTTTTT
-	TRBV4-1	-	TRBJ1-1	CASSQDEGGAFF	TGCGCCAGCAGCCAAGATGAAGGAGGAGCTTTCTTT
-	TRBV7-9	-	TRBJ2-7	CASSPNTHEQYF	TGTGCCAGCAGCCCCAACACCCACGAGCAGTACTTC
TRBD2	TRBV6-4	-	TRBJ2-1	CASSDGLAGYNEQFF	TGTGCCAGCAGTGACGGACTAGCGGGCTACAATGAGCAGTTCTTC
TRBD1	TRBV5-5	-	TRBJ2-7	CASSAGQGLHYEQYF	TGTGCCAGCAGCGCGGGACAGGGTCTCCATTACGAGCAGTACTTC
-	TRBV11-2	few	TRBJ2-1	CASSRTFRTPQNEQFF	TGTGCCAGCAGCAGAACCTTCAGGACCCCTCAGAATGAGCAGTTCTTC
TRBD1	TRBV18	-	TRBJ1-5	CASSPTGTGNNQPQHF	TGTGCCAGCTCCCCGACCGGGACAGGGAACAATCAGCCCCAGCATTTT
-	TRBV5-1	-	TRBJ2-4	CASSLAGEAIQYF	TGCGCCAGCAGCTTGGCAGGGGAGGCCATTCAGTACTTC
TRBD2	TRBV2	-	TRBJ2-5	CASLVTSGGETQYF	TGTGCCAGCTTGGTAACTAGCGGGGGTGAGACCCAGTACTTC
TRBD2	TRBV7-2	-	TRBJ2-2	CASSPRLAGGPGELFF	TGTGCCAGCAGCCCCCGACTAGCGGGGGGGCCCGGGGAGCTGTTTTTT
-	TRBV6-5	-	TRBJ2-7	CASSDKPYEQYF	TGTGCCAGCAGTGATAAGCCTTACGAGCAGTACTTC
-	TRBV7-9	-	TRBJ1-2	CASSLGPGGYGYTF	TGTGCCAGCAGCTTAGGTCCCGGTGGCTATGGCTACACCTTC
-	TRBV27	-	TRBJ1-4	CASSLVATNEKLFF	TGTGCCAGCAGTTTAGTTGCAACTAATGAAAAACTGTTTTTT
-	TRBV27	-	TRBJ2-1	CASSSRPYNEQFF	TGTGCCAGCAGTTCTAGGCCCTACAATGAGCAGTTCTTC
-	TRBV5-1	-	TRBJ2-5	CASSTWASEAETQYF	TGCGCCAGCAGCACCTGGGCCTCCGAGGCAGAGACCCAGTACTTC
TRBD1	TRBV28	-	TRBJ1-2	CASSGRTGGDGGGYTF	TGTGCCAGCAGTGGCCGGACAGGGGGCGATGGAGGAGGCTACACCTTC
-	TRBV5-6	few	TRBJ1-1	CASSYRVAEAFF	TGTGCCAGCAGTTACAGGGTCGCTGAAGCTTTCTTT
-	TRBV19	-	TRBJ1-1	CASSSGRKMAEAFF	TGTGCCAGTAGTTCCGGCAGGAAGATGGCTGAAGCTTTCTTT